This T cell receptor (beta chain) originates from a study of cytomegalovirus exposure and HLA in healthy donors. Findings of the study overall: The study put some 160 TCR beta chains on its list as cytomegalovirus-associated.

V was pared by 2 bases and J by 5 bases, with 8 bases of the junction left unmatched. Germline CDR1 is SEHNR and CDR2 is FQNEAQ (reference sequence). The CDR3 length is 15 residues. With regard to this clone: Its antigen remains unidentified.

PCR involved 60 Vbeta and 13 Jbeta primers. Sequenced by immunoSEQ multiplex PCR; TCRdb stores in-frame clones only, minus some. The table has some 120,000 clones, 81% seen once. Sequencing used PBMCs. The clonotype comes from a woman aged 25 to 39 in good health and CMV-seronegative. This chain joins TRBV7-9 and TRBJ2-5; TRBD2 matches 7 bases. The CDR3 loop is CASSLLRENEETQYF. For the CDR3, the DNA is TGTGCCAGCAGCTTACTGCGGGAGAATGAGGAGACCCAGTACTTC.